A selection of T cell receptor beta chains follows, all from one sample in a study of T cell changes during pregnancy in multiple sclerosis. The assay was immunoSEQ multiplex PCR, and TCRdb's table has in-frame clones only and misses some. Of about 22,000 clones in the sample, 70% to 90% are singletons; the top ten hold 0.95% to 1.3%. This specimen was CD4+ T cells from peripheral blood mononuclear cells, taken in the second trimester of pregnancy. Every receptor here comes from a female donor in good health, enrolled as a control in a pregnancy study. CDR3s include the opening cysteine and the closing phenylalanine or tryptophan. D genes are given only for firm matches. Size tells how often a clone was seen (once, few, many) or the class of an expanded clone, and some rows leave it out.

d_call: -; clone_size: few; j_call: TRBJ1-2; cdr3_length: 15; v_call: TRBV10-3; cdr3_nt: TGTGCCATCAGGTCATCGACCCAGGGCGCGGATGGCTACACCTTC; cdr3_aa: CAIRSSTQGADGYTF
d_call: -; clone_size: -; j_call: TRBJ2-1; cdr3_length: 15; v_call: TRBV5-3; cdr3_nt: TGTGCCAGAACACAAGAACTAGCCCCCTACAATGAGCAGTTCTTC; cdr3_aa: CARTQELAPYNEQFF
d_call: -; clone_size: -; j_call: TRBJ1-3; cdr3_length: 14; v_call: TRBV6-5; cdr3_nt: TGTGCCAGCAGTTCAAACGGCGGTACCGACACCATATATTTT; cdr3_aa: CASSSNGGTDTIYF
d_call: -; clone_size: -; j_call: TRBJ2-1; cdr3_length: 14; v_call: TRBV5-4; cdr3_nt: TGTGCCAGCAGCTCGCTTCGTGAGGGTCCTGAGCAGTTCTTC; cdr3_aa: CASSSLREGPEQFF
d_call: -; clone_size: -; j_call: TRBJ1-2; cdr3_length: 12; v_call: TRBV2; cdr3_nt: TGTGCCAGCAGCGTATACAGCTATGGCTACACCTTC; cdr3_aa: CASSVYSYGYTF
d_call: TRBD1; clone_size: few; j_call: TRBJ2-1; cdr3_length: 16; v_call: TRBV11-2; cdr3_nt: TGTGCCAGCAGCCTGAGTTGGACAGGGGTGAGCAATGAGCAGTTCTTC; cdr3_aa: CASSLSWTGVSNEQFF
d_call: -; clone_size: -; j_call: TRBJ1-1; cdr3_length: 13; v_call: TRBV19; cdr3_nt: TGTGCCAGTAGGAACAGGGCAAACACTGAAGCTTTCTTT; cdr3_aa: CASRNRANTEAFF
d_call: -; clone_size: -; j_call: TRBJ2-5; cdr3_length: 14; v_call: TRBV27; cdr3_nt: TGTGCCAGCAGAAGCCCTCTGCGGAAAGAGACCCAGTACTTC; cdr3_aa: CASRSPLRKETQYF
d_call: -; clone_size: -; j_call: TRBJ1-4; cdr3_length: 15; v_call: TRBV5-5; cdr3_nt: TGTGCCAGCAGCAGTTACAGTTCAACTAATGAAAAACTGTTTTTT; cdr3_aa: CASSSYSSTNEKLFF
d_call: TRBD2; clone_size: -; j_call: TRBJ2-2; cdr3_length: 15; v_call: TRBV2; cdr3_nt: TGTGCCAGCAGTGAAGTCGTCGGGGGGACCGGGGAGCTGTTTTTT; cdr3_aa: CASSEVVGGTGELFF
d_call: -; clone_size: -; j_call: TRBJ1-5; cdr3_length: 14; v_call: TRBV6-6; cdr3_nt: TGTGCCAGCAGTTACCACAGTAGCAATCAGCCCCAGCATTTT; cdr3_aa: CASSYHSSNQPQHF
d_call: TRBD1; clone_size: -; j_call: TRBJ2-7; cdr3_length: 13; v_call: TRBV7-3; cdr3_nt: TGTGCCAGCAGCTTAAACAGGGGCGACGAGCAGTACTTC; cdr3_aa: CASSLNRGDEQYF